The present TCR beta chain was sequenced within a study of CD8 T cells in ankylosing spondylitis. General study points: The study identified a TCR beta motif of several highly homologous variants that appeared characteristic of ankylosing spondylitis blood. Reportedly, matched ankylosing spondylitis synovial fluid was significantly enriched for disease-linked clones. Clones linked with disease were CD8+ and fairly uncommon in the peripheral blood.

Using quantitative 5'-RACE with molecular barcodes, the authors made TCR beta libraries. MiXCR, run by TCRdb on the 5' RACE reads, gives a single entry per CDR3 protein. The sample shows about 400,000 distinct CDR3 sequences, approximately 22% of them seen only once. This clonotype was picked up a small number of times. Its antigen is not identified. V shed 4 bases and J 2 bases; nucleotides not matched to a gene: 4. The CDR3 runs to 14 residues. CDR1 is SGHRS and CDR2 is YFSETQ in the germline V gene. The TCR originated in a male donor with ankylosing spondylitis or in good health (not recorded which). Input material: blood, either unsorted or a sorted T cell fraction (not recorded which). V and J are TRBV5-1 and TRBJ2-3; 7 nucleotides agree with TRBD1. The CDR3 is CASSGDSYTDTQYF. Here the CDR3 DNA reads TGCGCCAGCAGCGGGGACAGCTACACAGATACGCAGTATTTT. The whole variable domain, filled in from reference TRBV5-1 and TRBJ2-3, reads KAGVTQTPRYLIKTRGQQVTLSCSPISGHRSVSWYQQTPGQGLQFLFEYFSETQRNKGNFPGRFSGRQFSNSRSEMNVSTLELGDSALYLCASSGDSYTDTQYFGPGTRLTVL.